A single T cell receptor beta chain is shown here with its context. Its matching antigen is unknown. The method was immunoSEQ multiplex PCR; TCRdb's version includes in-frame clones alone and lacks a portion of them. The sample records tens of thousands of clones, roughly four fifths being singletons. This record belongs to a study of graft-versus-host responses after intestinal transplantation. Whole-study context: Tacrolimus and steroids were given for two to four years to all recipients after anti-thymocyte globulin induction. Points from the study as a whole: Researchers found GvH clones in recipient marrow, and some showed up first in ileum or blood.

The TCR comes from a human donor who received an intestinal transplant. The sample here was unstimulated CD8+ T cells sorted from spleen or lymph node cells, taken before intestinal transplant.

The CDR3 nucleotides are TGTGCCAGTAGTGCACTCGGGACAGGGGCTTACGAGCAGTACTTC. It specifies CASSALGTGAYEQYF. V gene TRBV19 combines with J gene TRBJ2-7; TRBD1 matches at 10 bases. V lost 5 bases, J lost 4 bases, and 8 bases stayed unmatched. The CDR3 sequence is 15 residues long. Germline V gene data show CDR1 as LNHDA and CDR2 as SQIVND (reference sequence).